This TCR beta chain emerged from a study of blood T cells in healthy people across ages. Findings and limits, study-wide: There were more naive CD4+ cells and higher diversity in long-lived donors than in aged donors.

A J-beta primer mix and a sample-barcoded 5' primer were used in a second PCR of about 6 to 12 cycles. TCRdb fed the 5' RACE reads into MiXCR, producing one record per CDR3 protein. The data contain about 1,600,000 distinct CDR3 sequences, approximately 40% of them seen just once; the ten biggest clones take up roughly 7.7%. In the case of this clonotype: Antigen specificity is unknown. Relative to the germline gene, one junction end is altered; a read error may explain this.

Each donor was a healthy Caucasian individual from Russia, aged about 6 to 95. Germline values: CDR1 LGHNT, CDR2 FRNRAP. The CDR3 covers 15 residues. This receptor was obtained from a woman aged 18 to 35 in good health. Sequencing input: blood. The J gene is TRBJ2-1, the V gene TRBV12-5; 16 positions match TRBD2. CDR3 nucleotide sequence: TGTGCTGGTGGTCCCGGGACTAGCGGGGGGGCTTATCAGTTCTTC. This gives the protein CAGGPGTSGGAYQFF.